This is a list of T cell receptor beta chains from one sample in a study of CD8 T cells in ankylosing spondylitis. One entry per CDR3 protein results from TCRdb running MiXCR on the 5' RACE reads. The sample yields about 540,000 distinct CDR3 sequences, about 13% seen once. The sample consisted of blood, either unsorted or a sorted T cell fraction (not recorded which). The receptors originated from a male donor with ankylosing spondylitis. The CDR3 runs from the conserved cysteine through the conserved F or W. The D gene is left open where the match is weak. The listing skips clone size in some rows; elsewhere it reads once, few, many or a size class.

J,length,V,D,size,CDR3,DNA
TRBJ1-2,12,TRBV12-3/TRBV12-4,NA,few,CASTETGYGYTF,TGTGCCAGCACCGAAACGGGCTATGGCTACACCTTC
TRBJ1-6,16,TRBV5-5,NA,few,CASSSATDIRGSPLHF,TGTGCCAGCAGCTCAGCCACGGACATTCGCGGTTCACCCCTCCACTTT
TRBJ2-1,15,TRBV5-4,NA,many,CASSADSSYHNEQFF,TGTGCCAGCAGCGCGGACAGTTCTTACCACAATGAGCAGTTCTTC
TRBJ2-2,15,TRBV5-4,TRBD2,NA,CASSETSGDTGELFF,TGTGCCAGCAGCGAGACTAGCGGGGACACCGGGGAGCTGTTTTTT
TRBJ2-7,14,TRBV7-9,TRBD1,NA,CASSSGQGAGEQYF,TGTGCCAGCAGCTCAGGACAGGGGGCAGGGGAGCAGTACTTC
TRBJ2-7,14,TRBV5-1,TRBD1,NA,CASSPGDRGHEQYF,TGCGCCAGCAGCCCGGGGGACAGGGGGCACGAGCAGTACTTC
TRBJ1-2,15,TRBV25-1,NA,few,CASSDLTGLVYGYTF,TGTGCCAGCAGTGATTTAACAGGGCTAGTCTATGGCTACACCTTC
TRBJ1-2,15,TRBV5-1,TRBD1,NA,CASSLDRGDNYGYTF,TGCGCCAGCAGCTTGGACAGGGGCGACAACTATGGCTACACCTTC
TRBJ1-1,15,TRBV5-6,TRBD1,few,CASSAGQGGYTEAFF,TGTGCCAGCAGCGCCGGACAGGGAGGGTACACTGAAGCTTTCTTT
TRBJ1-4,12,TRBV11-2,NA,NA,CASSYVGEKLFF,TGTGCCAGCAGCTACGTAGGGGAAAAACTGTTTTTT
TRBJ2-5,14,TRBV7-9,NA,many,CASRQHATEETQYF,TGTGCCAGCAGACAACATGCGACAGAAGAGACCCAGTACTTC
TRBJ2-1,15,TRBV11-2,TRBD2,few,CASSSLAGTDNEQFF,TGTGCCAGCAGCTCCTTAGCGGGAACCGACAATGAGCAGTTCTTC
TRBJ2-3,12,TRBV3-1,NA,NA,CASSREVFTQYF,TGTGCCAGCAGCCGAGAGGTATTTACGCAGTATTTT
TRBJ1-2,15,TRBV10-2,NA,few,CASSRPGRLLYGYTF,TGCGCCAGCAGTCGCCCGGGCAGGCTACTTTATGGCTACACCTTC
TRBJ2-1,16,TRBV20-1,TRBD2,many,CSARGLAGGSYNEQFF,TGCAGTGCTAGAGGACTAGCGGGAGGGTCTTACAATGAGCAGTTCTTC
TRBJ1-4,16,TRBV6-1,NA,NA,CASSDFGLATNEKLFF,TGTGCCAGCAGTGACTTTGGGCTTGCAACTAATGAAAAACTGTTTTTT
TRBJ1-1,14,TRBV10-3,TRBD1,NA,CAISESGGQVIAFF,TGTGCCATCAGTGAGTCGGGGGGACAGGTTATCGCTTTCTTT
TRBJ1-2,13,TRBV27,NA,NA,CASSLFIGAGYTF,TGTGCCAGCAGTTTATTTATTGGGGCTGGCTACACCTTC
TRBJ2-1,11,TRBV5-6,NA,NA,CASSIYDEQFF,TGTGCCAGCAGCATATACGATGAGCAGTTCTTC
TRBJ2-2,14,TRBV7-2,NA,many,CASSSGINTGELFF,TGTGCCAGCAGCTCCGGGATTAACACCGGGGAGCTGTTTTTT
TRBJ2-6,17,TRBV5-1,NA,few,CASSSNIGGSGANVLTF,TGCGCCAGCAGCTCCAATATCGGGGGCTCTGGGGCCAACGTCCTGACTTTC
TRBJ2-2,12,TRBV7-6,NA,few,CASSLMAGELFF,TGTGCCAGCAGCTTAATGGCCGGGGAGCTGTTTTTT
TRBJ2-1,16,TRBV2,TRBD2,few,CASLVGGGGGHSEQFF,TGTGCCAGCCTCGTCGGGGGGGGCGGAGGACACAGTGAGCAGTTCTTC
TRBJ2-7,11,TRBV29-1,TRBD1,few,CSVTGGYEQYF,TGCAGCGTGACAGGGGGCTACGAGCAGTACTTC
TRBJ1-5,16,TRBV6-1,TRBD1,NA,CASSDKGQGLNQPQHF,TGTGCCAGCAGTGATAAGGGACAGGGCCTCAATCAGCCCCAGCATTTT
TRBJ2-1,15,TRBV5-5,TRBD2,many,CASSPTSDSYNEQFF,TGTGCCAGCAGCCCGACTAGCGACTCCTACAATGAGCAGTTCTTC
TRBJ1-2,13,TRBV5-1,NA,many,CASRRTDGGGYTF,TGCGCCAGCAGACGGACGGATGGCGGCGGCTACACCTTC
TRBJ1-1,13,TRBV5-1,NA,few,CASSPDQGTEAFF,TGCGCCAGCAGCCCGGATCAGGGAACTGAAGCTTTCTTT
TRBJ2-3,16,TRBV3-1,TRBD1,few,CASSQRQGIGTDTQYF,TGTGCCAGCAGCCAAAGACAGGGGATTGGTACAGATACGCAGTATTTT
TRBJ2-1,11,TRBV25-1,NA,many,CASTFGNEQFF,TGTGCCAGCACATTCGGAAATGAGCAGTTCTTC
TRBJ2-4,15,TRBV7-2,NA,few,CASSLLALSLYIQYF,TGTGCCAGCAGCTTATTAGCTCTCTCCTTGTACATTCAGTACTTC
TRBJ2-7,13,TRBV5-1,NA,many,CASYRERVGEQYF,TGCGCCAGCTATCGAGAAAGGGTCGGCGAGCAGTACTTC
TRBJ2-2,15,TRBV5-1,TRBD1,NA,CASSAGTVNTGELFF,TGCGCCAGCAGCGCCGGGACAGTTAACACCGGGGAGCTGTTTTTT
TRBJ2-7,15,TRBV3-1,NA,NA,CASSRTAGATYEQYF,TGTGCCAGCAGCCGGACTGCCGGCGCAACCTACGAGCAGTACTTC
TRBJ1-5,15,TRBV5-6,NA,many,CASSFGQTSLQPQHF,TGTGCCAGCAGCTTCGGACAGACGAGTTTGCAGCCCCAGCATTTT
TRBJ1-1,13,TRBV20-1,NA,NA,CSARDKRNTEAFF,TGCAGTGCTAGAGATAAAAGGAACACTGAAGCTTTCTTT
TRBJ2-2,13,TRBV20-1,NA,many,CSADNMNTGELFF,TGCAGTGCCGATAATATGAACACCGGGGAGCTGTTTTTT
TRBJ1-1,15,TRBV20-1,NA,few,CSARRRGSSNTEAFF,TGCAGTGCCCGAAGGAGGGGGTCTTCGAACACTGAAGCTTTCTTT
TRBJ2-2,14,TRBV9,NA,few,CASSGTPGGGELFF,TGTGCCAGCAGCGGGACCCCCGGAGGCGGGGAGCTGTTTTTT
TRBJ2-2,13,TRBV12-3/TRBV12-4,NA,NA,CASSPRITGELFF,TGTGCCAGCAGTCCAAGGATCACCGGGGAGCTGTTTTTT
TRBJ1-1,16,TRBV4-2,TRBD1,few,CASSQGSGGVNTEAFF,TGTGCCAGCAGCCAAGGGTCAGGGGGGGTAAACACTGAAGCTTTCTTT
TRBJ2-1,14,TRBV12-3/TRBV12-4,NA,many,CASTLTVTYNEQFF,TGTGCCAGCACTCTAACGGTTACCTACAATGAGCAGTTCTTC